This T cell receptor (beta chain) is from a study of graft-versus-host responses after intestinal transplantation. Study-wide background: Among the recipients, transplants were multivisceral, liver-intestinal, or isolated intestinal.

Profiling relied on immunoSEQ multiplex PCR, and the TCRdb table lists in-frame clones only, not all of them. The table includes about 13,000 clones, approximately 84% detected once. The CDR3 extends over 14 amino acids. V gave up 4 bases and J gave up 0 bases, with 8 bases separating them. The V gene's germline CDR1 is MRHNA and CDR2 SNTAGT. This clone showed up just once. This material consisted of PBMCs, taken after intestinal transplantation. This receptor was identified in a human patient who received an intestinal transplant, so some T cells may come from the graft donor. The V and J genes are TRBV6-4 and TRBJ2-3, with D possibly matching TRBD1 (6 bases). CDR3 bases: TGTGCCAGCAGTGTCAGGGGCAGCACAGATACGCAGTATTTT. Translated, it gives CASSVRGSTDTQYF.